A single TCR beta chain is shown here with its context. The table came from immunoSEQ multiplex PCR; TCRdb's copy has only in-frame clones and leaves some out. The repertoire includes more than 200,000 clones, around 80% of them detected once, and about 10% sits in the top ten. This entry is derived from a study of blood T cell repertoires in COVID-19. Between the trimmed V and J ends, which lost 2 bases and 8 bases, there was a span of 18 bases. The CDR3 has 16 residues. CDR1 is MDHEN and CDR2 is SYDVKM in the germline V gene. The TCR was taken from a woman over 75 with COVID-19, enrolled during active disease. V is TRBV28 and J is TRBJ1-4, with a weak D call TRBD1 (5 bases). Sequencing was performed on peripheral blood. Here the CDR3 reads CASSLRAGVHGEKLFF. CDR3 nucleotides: TGTGCCAGCAGTTTAAGAGCGGGGGTCCACGGCGAAAAACTGTTTTTT.